The 32 T cell receptor beta chains given below trace back to one sample, sequenced in a study of technical replicates of blood from a few donors. The table came from immunoSEQ multiplex PCR; TCRdb's copy has only in-frame clones and leaves some out. The sample lists 60,000 to 65,000 clones, 70% to 90% occurring once. The sequencing sample was made of PBMCs. The receptors here all came from a human donor in good health. Some clones in this sample may be carry-over from other donors' samples.

The gene calls are TRBV9 and TRBJ2-7, with D maybe TRBD1 (5 bases). Trimming removed 0 bases at V and 0 bases at J, with 13 bases between. In germline, CDR1 is SGDLS, CDR2 YYNGEE. This CDR3 is 16 amino acids long. The CDR3 DNA follows: TGTGCCAGCAGCGTAGGTTCAGGGTCATTCTCCTACGAGCAGTACTTC. Translation: CASSVGSGSFSYEQYF.

This clone was counted a single time. The J gene is TRBJ1-2, the V gene TRBV7-8; D unclear. The CDR3 sequence is 13 residues long. Trimming shortened V by 1 base and J by 4 bases, and 7 bases separated the two germline ends. Germline lookup yields CDR1 SGHVS and CDR2 FQNEAQ. The CDR3 DNA reads as TGTGCCAGCAGCTTAGATCGCGTCTATGGCTACACCTTC. Translated: CASSLDRVYGYTF.

To note about this clone: The limits of the CDR3 on the DNA are not certain, so only TCRdb's listed CDR3 is given. The chain is built from TRBV28 and TRBJ1-2; the table's D gene call, TRBD1, was not cross checked with the DNA. Germline V CDR1 and CDR2: MDHEN, SYDVKM. The CDR3 spans 14 amino acids, including both terminal residues. This CDR3 reads CASSLLGVGQGNTF.

The J gene is TRBJ2-7, the V gene TRBV6-5, with 10 bases identical to TRBD2. V gave up 6 bases and J gave up 0 bases; unmatched junction bases: 5. Germline V gene data show CDR1 as MNHEY and CDR2 as SVGAGI. This CDR3 region has 15 residues. The CDR3: CASRGERGGSYEQYF. DNA for the CDR3: TGTGCCAGCAGGGGGGAGCGGGGGGGCTCCTACGAGCAGTACTTC.

The V gene is TRBV27, the J gene TRBJ2-3, with 12 bases matching TRBD2. CDR1 and CDR2 from the germline V gene are MNHEY and SMNVEV (reference sequence). The CDR3 runs 18 residues. V trimming: 2 bases; J trimming: 6 bases; junction bases outside the gene matches: 12. Written as DNA, the CDR3 is TGTGCCAGCAGTTTAGGTCTAGCGGGAGGGCCGGAAGATGATACGCAGTATTTT. Amino acid sequence: CASSLGLAGGPEDDTQYF.

The chain joins TRBV5-1 to TRBJ2-5, with D possibly TRBD2 on 6 matching bases. The germline gives CDR1 SGHRS, CDR2 YFSETQ. The CDR3 sequence is 13 residues long. Trimming cost V 5 bases and J 1 base, with 9 bases left between them. CDR3 coding DNA: TGCGCCAGCAGTCGGGAGATCCAAGAGACCCAGTACTTC. Protein sequence: CASSREIQETQYF.

J is TRBJ2-1 and V is TRBV7-9, with 11 bases aligning to TRBD1. CDR1 and CDR2 from the germline V gene are SEHNR and FQNEAQ (reference sequence). Trimming removed 6 bases from V and 4 bases from J; junction bases left unmatched: 8. CDR3 length equals 16 residues. DNA for the CDR3: TGTGCCAGCAGGAGATCTGGGACAGGGGGATACAATGAGCAGTTCTTC. Protein: CASRRSGTGGYNEQFF.

This chain connects TRBV4-3 to TRBJ2-5; the D gene is possibly TRBD2 (6 bases). With 1 base removed from V and 3 bases from J, the gap between germline ends came to 27 bases. In germline, CDR1 is LGHNA, CDR2 YSLEER. The CDR3 is 20 residues long. The CDR3 DNA reads TGCGCCAGCAGCCAAGGGTGGGAAATGGGAGGCCAGATTCCTGAAGAGACCCAGTACTTC. It encodes CASSQGWEMGGQIPEETQYF.

V usage is TRBV11-3 and J usage is TRBJ2-6; unclear D gene. Per germline, CDR1 SGHNT and CDR2 YENEEA. V was shortened by 3 bases and J by 4 bases, with 4 bases between the two germline ends. This CDR3 has 13 amino acids. CDR3 loop: CASSLRGANVLTF. For the CDR3, the DNA is TGTGCCAGCAGCTTGAGGGGGGCCAACGTCCTGACTTTC.

The gene calls are TRBV14 and TRBJ2-7; D is perhaps TRBD2 (5 bases). This CDR3 contains 15 residues. Trimming took 5 bases from V and 2 from J, leaving 16 bases between them. Germline CDR1 is SGHDN and CDR2 is FVKESK. CDR3 DNA: TGTGCCAGCAGCGGCCTAGGGCGGGCTGCCTACGAGCAGTACTTC. Residues: CASSGLGRAAYEQYF.

This clone appeared a single time. The V gene is TRBV27, the J gene TRBJ1-2, with 10 bases lining up with TRBD1. Germline V gene lookup returns CDR1 MNHEY and CDR2 SMNVEV (reference sequence). CDR3 size: 16 residues. V was clipped by 11 bases and J by 2 bases; unmatched bases: 14. CDR3 DNA sequence: TGTGCCGGCCCTACCGGGACAGGGGAATCGAACTATGGCTACACCTTC. Protein: CAGPTGTGESNYGYTF.

This chain uses TRBV4-1 with TRBJ2-5; 8 nucleotides agree with TRBD1. CDR1 and CDR2 (germline): MGHRA, YSYEKL. Trimming at V came to 0 bases and at J to 2 bases, leaving 2 bases not matched to a gene. The CDR3 totals 15 residues. The CDR3 loop reads CASSQDRDRQETQYF. The CDR3 bases are TGCGCCAGCAGCCAAGACAGGGACAGGCAAGAGACCCAGTACTTC.

The J gene is TRBJ1-2, the V gene TRBV2; TRBD1 matches 8 bases. Looked up from germline, CDR1 is SNHLY and CDR2 is FYNNEI. Trimming took 3 bases from V and 6 from J; bases not matched to a gene: 0. The CDR3 is 12 amino acids. This CDR3 reads CASSDRGHGYTF. The CDR3 region has the DNA TGTGCCAGCAGTGACAGGGGGCATGGCTACACCTTC.

The chain joins TRBV11-2 to TRBJ1-1; D might be TRBD1 (6 bases). V was shortened by 3 bases and J by 5 bases, with 10 bases between the two germline ends. In germline, CDR1 is SGHAT, CDR2 FQNNGV. The CDR3 is 13 amino acids. The CDR3 bases are TGTGCCAGCAGCTTGATACAGGGAACTGAAGCTTTCTTT. Protein: CASSLIQGTEAFF.

V gene TRBV27 combines with J gene TRBJ1-5, with D perhaps TRBD1 (6 bases). There are 17 residues in the CDR3. Trimming took 2 bases from V and 0 from J, leaving 14 bases between them. Germline CDR1 and CDR2: MNHEY and SMNVEV (reference sequence). The CDR3 DNA follows: TGTGCCAGCAGTTTAACTACAGGGTTGGGTAGCAATCAGCCCCAGCATTTT. It translates to CASSLTTGLGSNQPQHF.

CDR3: CAISDRGLAGASDTQYF. CDR3 DNA sequence: TGTGCCATCAGTGATAGGGGACTAGCGGGAGCATCAGATACGCAGTATTTT. The rearrangement uses TRBV10-3 and TRBJ2-3, with 14 bases aligning to TRBD2. From germline, CDR1 is ENHRY and CDR2 SYGVKD. This CDR3 is 17 amino acids long. Unmatched junction bases numbered 6, after V lost 3 bases and J lost 4 bases.

Points on this clone: Other DNA sequences within the sample encode an identical CDR3. This chain joins TRBV30 and TRBJ2-5; D is unclear. Germline V gene data show CDR1 as GTSNPN and CDR2 as SVGIG (reference sequence). With 0 bases removed from V and 4 bases from J, the gap between germline ends came to 6 bases. This CDR3 spans 12 amino acids. This chain's CDR3 is CAWSVLRETQYF. The CDR3 DNA reads as TGTGCCTGGAGTGTTCTGAGAGAGACCCAGTACTTC.

The chain couples TRBV7-6 to TRBJ2-7, with TRBD1 identical over 8 bases. There are 15 residues in the CDR3. The germline CDR1 and CDR2 sequences are SGHVS and FNYEAQ. V was clipped by 3 bases and J by 5 bases; unmatched bases: 9. The CDR3 DNA follows: TGTGCCAGCAGCTTTGGACAGGGCATGAAGCACGAGCAGTACTTC. This gives the protein CASSFGQGMKHEQYF. Full variable domain (outside the CDR3, taken from reference TRBV7-6 and TRBJ2-7): GAGVSQSPRYKVTKRGQDVALRCDPISGHVSLYWYRQALGQGPEFLTYFNYEAQQDKSGLPNDRFSAERPEGSISTLTIQRTEQRDSAMYRCASSFGQGMKHEQYFGPGTRLTVT.

The chain joins TRBV18 to TRBJ2-7; TRBD1 is a possible D gene (6 bases). The CDR3 sequence is 17 residues long. V lost 3 bases and J lost 3, with 21 bases in between. Germline V CDR1 and CDR2: KGHSH, LQKENI. This CDR3 is CASSPGTGSLGYYEQYF. CDR3 DNA sequence: TGTGCCAGCTCACCTGGAACAGGGAGTTTGGGCTACTACGAGCAGTACTTC. Together with reference TRBV18 and TRBJ2-7, the CDR3 gives the full variable domain: NAGVMQNPRHLVRRRGQEARLRCSPMKGHSHVYWYRQLPEEGLKFMVYLQKENIIDESGMPKERFSAEFPKEGPSILRIQQVVRGDSAAYFCASSPGTGSLGYYEQYFGPGTRLTVT.

The rearrangement uses TRBV6-1 and TRBJ2-7; 8 nucleotides line up with TRBD1. The V gene's germline CDR1 is MNHNS and CDR2 SASEGT. This CDR3 spans 14 amino acids. V trimming: 7 bases; J trimming: 0 bases; junction bases outside the gene matches: 5. The CDR3 nucleotides are TGTGCCAGCAAGTTTGGACAGGGCTCCTACGAGCAGTACTTC. It is translated as CASKFGQGSYEQYF.

The rearrangement uses TRBV6-5 and TRBJ2-1; 10 bases are shared with TRBD2. Per germline, CDR1 MNHEY and CDR2 SVGAGI. With 5 bases clipped from V and 7 bases from J, the junction kept 2 bases outside the gene matches. The CDR3 contains 13 residues. The CDR3 loop reads CASSSGRANEQFF. CDR3 coding DNA: TGTGCCAGCAGTAGCGGGAGGGCGAATGAGCAGTTCTTC.

The V call is TRBV2, the J call TRBJ2-7; no reliable D call. The CDR3 sequence is 12 residues long. Germline V gene lookup returns CDR1 SNHLY and CDR2 FYNNEI. Between the trimmed V and J ends, which lost 2 bases and 3 bases, there was a span of 5 bases. The CDR3 DNA is TGTGCCAGCAGTGAACAGAACTACGAGCAGTACTTC. It encodes CASSEQNYEQYF.

This clone was counted only a few times. This rearrangement joins TRBV10-3 to TRBJ2-7; possible D gene TRBD2, 5 bases. Germline lookup yields CDR1 ENHRY and CDR2 SYGVKD. This CDR3 comprises 12 residues. V dropped 6 bases and J dropped 0 bases, with 6 bases sitting between them. CDR3 residues: CAIRGSSYEQYF. CDR3 in DNA: TGTGCCATCAGGGGGAGCTCCTACGAGCAGTACTTC.

J is TRBJ2-7 and V is TRBV2, with 8 bases fitting TRBD2. V lost 4 bases to trimming and J lost 6 bases; unmatched junction nucleotides: 8. The CDR3 totals 14 residues. Germline CDR1 is SNHLY and CDR2 is FYNNEI. The CDR3, as DNA: TGTGCCAGCAGTGGCGTTAGCGGGACGGGCGAGCAGTACTTC. Encoded protein: CASSGVSGTGEQYF.

This clone was seen a single time. CDR3 coding DNA: TGTGCCAGCAGCCCCAGGGACAATCCCTATGGCTACACCTTC. Protein: CASSPRDNPYGYTF. The genes are TRBV9 and TRBJ1-2; TRBD1 is a possible D gene (6 bases). This CDR3 is built from 14 residues. V gave up 4 bases and J gave up 4 bases, with 14 bases separating them. Germline CDR1 and CDR2: SGDLS and YYNGEE.

V usage is TRBV5-1 and J usage is TRBJ2-1; 8 nucleotides match TRBD2. Losses at the gene ends were 0 bases for V and 8 bases for J; bases not matched to a gene: 4. The germline V gene has CDR1 SGHRS and CDR2 YFSETQ. The CDR3 runs to 14 residues. The DNA for the CDR3 is TGCGCCAGCAGCTTGGCGCTAGCGGGCTATGAGCAGTTCTTC. Protein: CASSLALAGYEQFF.

The J gene is TRBJ2-7, the V gene TRBV29-1, with D perhaps matching TRBD2 (6 bases). V shed 7 bases and J shed 5 bases, with 15 bases lying between them. CDR1 is SQVTM, CDR2 ANQGSEA, per germline. This CDR3 is built from 12 residues. CDR3 protein: CSAAVRGNEQYF. As DNA, the CDR3 is TGCAGCGCCGCCGTTCGGGGGAACGAGCAGTACTTC.

The chain employs TRBV5-1 and TRBJ2-2; D unresolved. Trimming stripped 4 bases from V and 6 bases from J, with 10 bases between. Per germline, CDR1 SGHRS and CDR2 YFSETQ. The CDR3 runs to 13 residues. CDR3 sequence (DNA): TGCGCCAGCAGCATGGGTCGTTCCGGGGAGCTGTTTTTT. The encoded protein is CASSMGRSGELFF.

The chain is built from TRBV7-9 and TRBJ1-5; tentative D call: TRBD1 (6 bases). Trimming took 5 bases from V and 6 from J, leaving 14 bases between them. Germline-derived CDR1 and CDR2 are SEHNR and FQNEAQ (reference sequence). CDR3 length equals 14 residues. DNA for the CDR3: TGTGCCAGCAGCCCGCGGACAGAGGGTCAGCCCCAGCATTTT. Encoded protein: CASSPRTEGQPQHF.

This sequence joins TRBV4-3 and TRBJ2-1; 11 positions match TRBD2. J lost 5 bases, V lost 5 bases, and 5 bases had no gene match. This CDR3 has 15 amino acids. Germline-derived CDR1 and CDR2 are LGHNA and YSLEER. CDR3 amino acids: CASSVSGRVNNEQFF. The CDR3 nucleotides read TGCGCCAGCAGCGTTAGCGGGAGGGTTAACAATGAGCAGTTCTTC.

The chain carries TRBV7-9 and TRBJ2-5; the D gene is possibly TRBD2 (6 bases). Germline CDR1 reads SEHNR; CDR2 reads FQNEAQ (reference sequence). The CDR3 is made up of 14 amino acids. The V end was cut by 8 bases, the J end by 4 bases, with 17 bases between. The CDR3 reads CASAISGFRETQYF. In nucleotides, the CDR3 is TGTGCCAGCGCCATTAGCGGCTTCCGAGAGACCCAGTACTTC.

The V call is TRBV6-1, the J call TRBJ2-5; 7 bases fit TRBD1. V lost 2 bases, J lost 5 bases, and 8 bases stayed unmatched. The CDR3 covers 15 residues. CDR1 is MNHNS, CDR2 SASEGT, per germline. In DNA form, the CDR3 reads TGTGCCAGCAGTGAATTCGACAGGGCAGTTGAGACCCAGTACTTC. Translation: CASSEFDRAVETQYF.